This note documents a single TCR beta chain sequence. Its antigen remains unknown. Germline V gives CDR1 DFQATT, CDR2 SNEGSKA (reference sequence). This CDR3 region has 14 residues. Researchers prepared the TRB cDNA libraries using 5' RACE with UMI labels. No DNA is given; TCRdb re-called the 5' RACE reads and lists each CDR3 protein once. The sample has roughly 30,000 distinct CDR3 sequences, and its top ten clones hold 10% to 13%. The data belong to a study of CXCR3-negative and CXCR3-positive naive CD8 T cells. Study-wide results and limits: Memory, not naive, CXCR3-negative and CXCR3-positive cells differed in TRBV-TRBJ usage.

The chain links TRBV20-1 to TRBJ2-7; TCRdb outputs TRBD1, but without DNA this stays unchecked. The specimen was memory CD8+ T cells from blood. The source of this sequence is a human donor in good health. Some clones in this sample may be carry-over from other donors' samples. The CDR3 is CSASGTGVPHEQYF.